This is a list of T cell receptor beta chains from one sample in a study of Ad26.COV2.S vaccination and SARS-CoV-2 variants. Here immunoSEQ multiplex PCR was the method, and the copy in TCRdb shows in-frame clones only, minus some. The profile covers about 680,000 clones, with more than 80% appearing a single time and approximately 1.5% taken by the ten largest. This material consisted of peripheral blood, taken in a trial of Ad26.COV2.S vaccine versus placebo. The receptors here all came from a person between 18 and 59 years old who received the Ad26.COV2.S COVID-19 vaccine or a placebo. The CDR3 runs from the conserved cysteine through the conserved F or W. Each record gives: J gene, D gene, V gene, clone size, CDR3 DNA, CDR3 protein. D genes are given only for firm matches. A row's size may be missing; if present it is once, few, many or a size class.

J: TRBJ1-5; D: -; V: TRBV7-2; size: -; DNA: TGTGCCAGCAGCTTTCGACTCTATCAGCCCCAGCATTTT; CDR3: CASSFRLYQPQHF
J: TRBJ2-7; D: TRBD1; V: TRBV6-5; size: -; DNA: TGTGCCAGCAGTTACCTACAGGGGTACGAGCAGTACTTC; CDR3: CASSYLQGYEQYF
J: TRBJ1-5; D: TRBD1; V: TRBV18; size: -; DNA: TGTGCCAGCTCAGGGACAGGTGAACAGCCCCAGCATTTT; CDR3: CASSGTGEQPQHF
J: TRBJ2-1; D: -; V: TRBV11-3; size: -; DNA: TGTGCCAGCAGCCCGGGTGGGAAGAACAATGAGCAGTTCTTC; CDR3: CASSPGGKNNEQFF
J: TRBJ1-5; D: -; V: TRBV2; size: -; DNA: TGTGCCAGCAGTGAACAGGACAGAGATCAGCCCCAGCATTTT; CDR3: CASSEQDRDQPQHF
J: TRBJ2-2; D: -; V: TRBV5-1; size: -; DNA: TGCGCCAGCAGCCTCCCCAGCGGATCGAACACCGGGGAGCTGTTTTTT; CDR3: CASSLPSGSNTGELFF
J: TRBJ1-6; D: TRBD1; V: TRBV29-1; size: -; DNA: TGCAGCGTAACGACAGGGGTAAATTCACCCCTCCACTTT; CDR3: CSVTTGVNSPLHF
J: TRBJ2-7; D: TRBD1; V: TRBV14; size: -; DNA: TGTGCCAGCAGCTCGTTAGGGACAGGGTCTTGGGAGCAGTACTTC; CDR3: CASSSLGTGSWEQYF
J: TRBJ2-3; D: -; V: TRBV21-1; size: -; DNA: TGTGCCAGCAGCAACTTTAGCGGGGGGTGCACAGATACGCAGTATTTT; CDR3: CASSNFSGGCTDTQYF
J: TRBJ1-1; D: TRBD1; V: TRBV6-1; size: -; DNA: TGTGCCAGCAGTGAAGCCGGGACAGGGTCCACTGAAGCTTTCTTT; CDR3: CASSEAGTGSTEAFF
J: TRBJ2-3; D: TRBD2; V: TRBV7-9; size: -; DNA: TGTGCCAGCAGCGGACGGCCTAGCGGGGAGAACACAGATACGCAGTATTTT; CDR3: CASSGRPSGENTDTQYF
J: TRBJ2-7; D: -; V: TRBV5-6; size: -; DNA: TGTGCCAGCATCATATGGGGATCCTACGAGCAGTACTTC; CDR3: CASIIWGSYEQYF
J: TRBJ1-5; D: -; V: TRBV10-2; size: few; DNA: TGCGCCAGCAGTGAGTCTTACAATCAGCCCCAGCATTTT; CDR3: CASSESYNQPQHF
J: TRBJ2-2; D: -; V: TRBV7-9; size: -; DNA: TGTGCCAGCAGTTATTGGTTAACTACACCGGGGGAGCTGTTTTTT; CDR3: CASSYWLTTPGELFF
J: TRBJ1-6; D: -; V: TRBV5-1; size: -; DNA: TGCGCCAGCAGCTCGGACGCCTCTTCCCCCCTCCACTTT; CDR3: CASSSDASSPLHF
J: TRBJ2-3; D: TRBD2; V: TRBV20-1; size: -; DNA: TGCAGTGCTAGTCGGCGGGAGGGCGCAGATACGCAGTATTTT; CDR3: CSASRREGADTQYF
J: TRBJ1-4; D: TRBD1; V: TRBV19; size: -; DNA: TGTGCCACCCAGACAGGGCAGGATGAAAAACTGTTTTTT; CDR3: CATQTGQDEKLFF